This TCR beta chain came from a study of blood T cell repertoires in COVID-19. Study-wide context: Sample material is recorded as cDNA or gDNA derived from T cells, B-cell-depleted T cells, or PBMCs.

Using immunoSEQ multiplex PCR, the repertoire was profiled, and TCRdb retains in-frame clones only, with some absent. The sample yields under 150,000 clones, roughly 80% seen once. Germline V gene data show CDR1 as SNHLY and CDR2 as FYNNEI. V lost 7 bases, J lost 4 bases, and 5 bases stayed unmatched. The CDR3 contains 13 residues. This sequence joins TRBV2 and TRBJ2-7; 9 bases fit TRBD2. The receptor was isolated from a human donor with acute or convalescent COVID-19. The donor label of this sample is uncertain. Material: peripheral blood. CDR3: CASTPAGGYEQYV. The CDR3 DNA is TGTGCCAGCACCCCAGCGGGGGGTTACGAGCAGTACGTC.